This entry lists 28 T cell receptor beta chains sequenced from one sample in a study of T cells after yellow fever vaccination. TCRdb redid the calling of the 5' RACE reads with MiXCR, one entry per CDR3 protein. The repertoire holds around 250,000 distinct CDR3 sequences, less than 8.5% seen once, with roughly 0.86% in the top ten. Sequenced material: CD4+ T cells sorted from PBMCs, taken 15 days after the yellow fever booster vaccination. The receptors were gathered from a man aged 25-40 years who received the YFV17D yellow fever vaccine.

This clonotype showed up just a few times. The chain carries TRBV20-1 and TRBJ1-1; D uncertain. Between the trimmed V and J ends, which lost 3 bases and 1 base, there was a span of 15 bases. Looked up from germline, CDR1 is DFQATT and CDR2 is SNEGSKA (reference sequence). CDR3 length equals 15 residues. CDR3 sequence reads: CSARGMLTANTEAFF. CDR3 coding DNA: TGCAGTGCTAGGGGGATGCTTACAGCGAACACTGAAGCTTTCTTT.

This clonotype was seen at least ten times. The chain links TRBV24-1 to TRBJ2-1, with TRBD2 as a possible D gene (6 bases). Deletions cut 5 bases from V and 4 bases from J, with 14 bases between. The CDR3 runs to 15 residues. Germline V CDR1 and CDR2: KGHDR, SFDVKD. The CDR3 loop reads CATSATGAGYNEQFF. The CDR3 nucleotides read TGTGCCACCAGTGCCACCGGGGCGGGGTACAATGAGCAGTTCTTC.

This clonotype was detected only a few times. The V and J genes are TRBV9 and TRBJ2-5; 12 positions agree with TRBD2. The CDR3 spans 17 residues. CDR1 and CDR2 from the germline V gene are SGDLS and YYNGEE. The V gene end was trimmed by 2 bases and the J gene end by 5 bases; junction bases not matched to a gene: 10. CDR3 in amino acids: CASSVSASGRAEETQYF. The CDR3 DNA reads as TGTGCCAGCAGCGTCAGTGCTAGCGGGAGGGCCGAGGAGACCCAGTACTTC. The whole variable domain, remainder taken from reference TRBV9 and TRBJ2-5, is DSGVTQTPKHLITATGQRVTLRCSPRSGDLSVYWYQQSLDQGLQFLIQYYNGEERAKGNILERFSAQQFPDLHSELNLSSLELGDSALYFCASSVSASGRAEETQYFGPGTRLLVL.

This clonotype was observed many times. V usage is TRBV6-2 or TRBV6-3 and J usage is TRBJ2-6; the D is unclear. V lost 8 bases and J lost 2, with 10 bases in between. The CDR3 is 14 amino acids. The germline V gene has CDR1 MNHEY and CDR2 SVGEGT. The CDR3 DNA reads TGTGCCAGCGGTATAGACCCTGGGGCCAACGTCCTGACTTTC. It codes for CASGIDPGANVLTF.

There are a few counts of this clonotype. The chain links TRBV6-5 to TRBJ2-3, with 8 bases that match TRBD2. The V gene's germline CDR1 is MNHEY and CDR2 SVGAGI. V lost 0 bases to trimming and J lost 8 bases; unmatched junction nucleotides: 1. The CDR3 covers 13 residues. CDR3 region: CASSYSTSATQYF. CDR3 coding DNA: TGTGCCAGCAGTTACTCGACTAGCGCTACGCAGTATTTT.

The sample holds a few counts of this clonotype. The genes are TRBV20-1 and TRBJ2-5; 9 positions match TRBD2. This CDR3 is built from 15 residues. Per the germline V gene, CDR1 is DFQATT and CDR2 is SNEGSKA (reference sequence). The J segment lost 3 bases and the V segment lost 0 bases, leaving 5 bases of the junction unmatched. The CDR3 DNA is TGCAGTGCTAGAGATCTAGCGGGAAAAGAAGAGACCCAGTACTTC. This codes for CSARDLAGKEETQYF.

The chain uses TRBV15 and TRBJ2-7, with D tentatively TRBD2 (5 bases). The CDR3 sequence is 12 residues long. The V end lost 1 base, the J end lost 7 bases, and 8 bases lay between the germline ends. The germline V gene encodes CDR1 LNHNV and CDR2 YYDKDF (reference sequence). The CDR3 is CATSRAPGEQYF. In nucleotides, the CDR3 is TGTGCCACCAGCAGAGCCCCGGGAGAGCAGTACTTC.

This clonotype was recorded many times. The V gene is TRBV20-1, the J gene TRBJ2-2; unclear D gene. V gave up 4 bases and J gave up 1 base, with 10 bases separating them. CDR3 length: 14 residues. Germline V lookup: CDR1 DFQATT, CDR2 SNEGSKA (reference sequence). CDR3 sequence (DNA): TGCAGTGCTATCCCAAGGGAGAACACCGGGGAGCTGTTTTTT. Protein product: CSAIPRENTGELFF.

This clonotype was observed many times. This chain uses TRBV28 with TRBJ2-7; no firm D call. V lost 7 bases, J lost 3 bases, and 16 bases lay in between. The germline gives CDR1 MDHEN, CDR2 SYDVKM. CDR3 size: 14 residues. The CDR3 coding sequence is TGTGCCAGCAAAGACATTGAGACCCACTACGAGCAGTACTTC. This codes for CASKDIETHYEQYF.

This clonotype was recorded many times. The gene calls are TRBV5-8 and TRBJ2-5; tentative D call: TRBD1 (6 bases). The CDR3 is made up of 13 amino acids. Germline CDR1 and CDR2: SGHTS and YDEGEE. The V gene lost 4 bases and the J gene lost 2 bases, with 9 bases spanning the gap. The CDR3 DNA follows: TGTGCCAGCAGCCAGGGGTGGCAAGAGACCCAGTACTTC. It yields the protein CASSQGWQETQYF.

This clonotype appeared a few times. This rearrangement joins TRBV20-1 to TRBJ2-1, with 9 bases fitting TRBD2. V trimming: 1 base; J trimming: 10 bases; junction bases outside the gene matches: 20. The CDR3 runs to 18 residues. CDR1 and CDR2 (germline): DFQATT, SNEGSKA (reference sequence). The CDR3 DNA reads TGCAGTGCTAGAGTGGGGGTAGGGGGACTAGCCCCCTCAATCGAGCAGTTCTTC. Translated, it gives CSARVGVGGLAPSIEQFF.

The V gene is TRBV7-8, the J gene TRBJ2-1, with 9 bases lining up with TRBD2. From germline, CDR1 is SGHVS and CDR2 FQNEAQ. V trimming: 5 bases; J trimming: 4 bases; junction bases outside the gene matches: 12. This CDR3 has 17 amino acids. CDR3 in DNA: TGTGCCAGCAGCCCTAGAGGCCTAGCGGGATTTTACAATGAGCAGTTCTTC. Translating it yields CASSPRGLAGFYNEQFF.

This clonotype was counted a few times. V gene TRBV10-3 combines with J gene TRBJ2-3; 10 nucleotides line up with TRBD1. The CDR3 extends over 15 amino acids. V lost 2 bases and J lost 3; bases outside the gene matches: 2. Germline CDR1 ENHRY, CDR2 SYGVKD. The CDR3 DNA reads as TGTGCCATCAGTGAGAGACAGGGGGCAACAGATACGCAGTATTTT. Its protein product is CAISERQGATDTQYF.

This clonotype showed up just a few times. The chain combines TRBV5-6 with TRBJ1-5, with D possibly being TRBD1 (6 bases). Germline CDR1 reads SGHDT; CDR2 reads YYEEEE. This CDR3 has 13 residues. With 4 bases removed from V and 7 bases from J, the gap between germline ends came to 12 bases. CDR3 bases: TGTGCCAGCAGCGTACTCAGGGGACAGCCCCAGCATTTT. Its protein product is CASSVLRGQPQHF.

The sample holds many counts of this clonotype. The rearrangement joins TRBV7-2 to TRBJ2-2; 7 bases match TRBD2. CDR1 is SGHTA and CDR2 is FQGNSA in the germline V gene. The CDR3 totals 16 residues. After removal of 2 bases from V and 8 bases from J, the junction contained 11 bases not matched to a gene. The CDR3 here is CASSLSGTTLPGELFF. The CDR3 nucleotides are TGTGCCAGCAGCTTAAGCGGGACCACCCTTCCGGGGGAGCTGTTTTTT.

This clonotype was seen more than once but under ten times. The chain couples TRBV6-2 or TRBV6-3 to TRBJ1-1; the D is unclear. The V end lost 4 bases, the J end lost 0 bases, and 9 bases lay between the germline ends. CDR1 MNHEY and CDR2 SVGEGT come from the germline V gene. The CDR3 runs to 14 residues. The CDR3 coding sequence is TGTGCCAGCAGTTTAAAGTTTATGAACACTGAAGCTTTCTTT. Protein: CASSLKFMNTEAFF.

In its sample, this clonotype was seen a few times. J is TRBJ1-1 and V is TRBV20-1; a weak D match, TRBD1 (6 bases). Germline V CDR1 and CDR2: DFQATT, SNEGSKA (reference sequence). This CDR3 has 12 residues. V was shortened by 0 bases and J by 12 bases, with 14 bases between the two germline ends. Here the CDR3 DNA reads TGCAGTGCTAGAGACGGGGGCGTTAAAACTTTCTTT. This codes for CSARDGGVKTFF.

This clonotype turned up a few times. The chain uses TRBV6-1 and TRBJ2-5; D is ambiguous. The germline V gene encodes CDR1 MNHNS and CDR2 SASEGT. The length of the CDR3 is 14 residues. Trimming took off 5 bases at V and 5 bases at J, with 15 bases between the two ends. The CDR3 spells CASSRRARWETQYF. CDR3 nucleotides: TGTGCCAGCAGTCGCCGGGCCCGATGGGAGACCCAGTACTTC.

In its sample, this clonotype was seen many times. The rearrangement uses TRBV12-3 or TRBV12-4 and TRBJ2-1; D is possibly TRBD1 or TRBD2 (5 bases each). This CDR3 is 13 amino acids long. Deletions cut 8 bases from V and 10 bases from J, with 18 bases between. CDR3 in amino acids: CASRTVGPPEQFF. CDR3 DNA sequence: TGTGCCAGCCGCACCGTGGGACCCCCCGAGCAGTTCTTC.

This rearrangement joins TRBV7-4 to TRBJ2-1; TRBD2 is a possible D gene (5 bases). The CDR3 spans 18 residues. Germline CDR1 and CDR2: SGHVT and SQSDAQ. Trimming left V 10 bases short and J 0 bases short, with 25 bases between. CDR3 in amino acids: CATSQVLRTRSSYNEQFF. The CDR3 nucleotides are TGTGCCACCTCCCAAGTACTGCGGACTCGGAGCTCCTACAATGAGCAGTTCTTC. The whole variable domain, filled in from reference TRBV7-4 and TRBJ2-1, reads GAGVSQSPRYKVAKRGRDVALRCDSISGHVTLYWYRQTLGQGSEVLTYSQSDAQRDKSGRPSGRFSAERPERSVSTLKIQRTEQGDSAVYLCATSQVLRTRSSYNEQFFGPGTRLTVL.

DNA for the CDR3: TGTGCCAGCAGCTCCCGGCGCCAGGCCTCCAAAGAGACCCAGTACTTC. This gives the protein CASSSRRQASKETQYF. The chain links TRBV7-2 to TRBJ2-5, with unresolved D. This CDR3 is built from 16 residues. The germline V and J ends were trimmed by 4 bases and 3 bases, with 18 bases remaining between them. Germline V lookup: CDR1 SGHTA, CDR2 FQGNSA.

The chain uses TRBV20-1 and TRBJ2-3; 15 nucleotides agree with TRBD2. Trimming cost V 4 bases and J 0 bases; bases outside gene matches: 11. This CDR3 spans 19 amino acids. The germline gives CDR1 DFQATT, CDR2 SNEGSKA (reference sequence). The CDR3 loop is CSATSPGLAGGPSTDTQYF. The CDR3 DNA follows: TGCAGTGCTACCAGTCCGGGACTAGCGGGAGGCCCAAGCACAGATACGCAGTATTTT.

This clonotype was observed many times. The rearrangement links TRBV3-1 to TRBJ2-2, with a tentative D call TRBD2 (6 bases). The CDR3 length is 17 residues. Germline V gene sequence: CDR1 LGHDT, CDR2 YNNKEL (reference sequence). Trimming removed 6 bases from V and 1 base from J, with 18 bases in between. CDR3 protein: CASRFLGGTVNTGELFF. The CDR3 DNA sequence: TGTGCCAGCAGGTTTCTGGGCGGGACGGTGAACACCGGGGAGCTGTTTTTT.

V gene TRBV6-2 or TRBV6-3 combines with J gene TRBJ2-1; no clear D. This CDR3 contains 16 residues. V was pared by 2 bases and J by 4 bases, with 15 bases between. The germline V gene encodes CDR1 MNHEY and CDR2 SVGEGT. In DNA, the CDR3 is TGTGCCAGCAGTTACGCGTTAATGGCGGAATACAATGAGCAGTTCTTC. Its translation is CASSYALMAEYNEQFF.

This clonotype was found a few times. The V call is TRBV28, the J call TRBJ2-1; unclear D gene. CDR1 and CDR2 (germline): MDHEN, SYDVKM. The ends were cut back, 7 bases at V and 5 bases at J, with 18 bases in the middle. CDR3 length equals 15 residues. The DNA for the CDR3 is TGTGCCAGCACAGGAGCCCGTGGGAATAACAATGAGCAGTTCTTC. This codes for CASTGARGNNNEQFF.

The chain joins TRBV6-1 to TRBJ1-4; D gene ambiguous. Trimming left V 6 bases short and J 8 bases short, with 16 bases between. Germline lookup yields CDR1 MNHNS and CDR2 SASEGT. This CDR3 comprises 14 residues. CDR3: CASRTRSRGEKLFF. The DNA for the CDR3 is TGTGCCAGCAGGACCCGATCAAGAGGGGAAAAACTGTTTTTT.

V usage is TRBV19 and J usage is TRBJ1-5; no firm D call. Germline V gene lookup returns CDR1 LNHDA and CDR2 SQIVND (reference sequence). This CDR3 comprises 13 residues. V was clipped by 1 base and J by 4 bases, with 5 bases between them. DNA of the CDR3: TGTGCCAGTAGTATAGCGGGGAATCAGCCCCAGCATTTT. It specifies CASSIAGNQPQHF.

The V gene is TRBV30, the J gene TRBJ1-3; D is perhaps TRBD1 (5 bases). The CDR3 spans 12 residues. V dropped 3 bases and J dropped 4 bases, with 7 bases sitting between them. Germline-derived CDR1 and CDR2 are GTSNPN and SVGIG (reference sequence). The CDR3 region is CAWRQGGNTIYF. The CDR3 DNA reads TGTGCCTGGAGGCAGGGAGGAAACACCATATATTTT.